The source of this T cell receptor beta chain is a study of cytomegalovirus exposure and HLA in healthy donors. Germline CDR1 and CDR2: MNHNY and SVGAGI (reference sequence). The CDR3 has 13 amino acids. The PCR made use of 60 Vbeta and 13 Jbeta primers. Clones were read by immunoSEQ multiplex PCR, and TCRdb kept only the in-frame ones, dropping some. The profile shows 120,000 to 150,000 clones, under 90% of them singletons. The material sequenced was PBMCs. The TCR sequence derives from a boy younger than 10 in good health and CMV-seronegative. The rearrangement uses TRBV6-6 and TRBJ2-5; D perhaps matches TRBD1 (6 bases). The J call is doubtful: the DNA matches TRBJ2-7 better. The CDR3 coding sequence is TGTGCCAGCAGTTACACCGGGACATACGAGCAGTACTTC. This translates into CASSYTGTYEQYF.